This T cell receptor beta chain was profiled in a study of blood T cell repertoires in COVID-19. In the study overall: The origin of the acute and convalescent COVID-19 samples was the United States, Italy and Spain. From T cells, B-cell-depleted T cells, or PBMCs came the material, which was cDNA or gDNA.

Per the study methods: Reference gene primer amplification in the assay estimated nucleated cell counts. The protocol was immunoSEQ multiplex PCR, while the TCRdb copy is restricted to in-frame clones and leaves out a portion. For V, J and clone size, that table is used; D and trimming come from the DNA. Among some 460,000 clones listed, more than 85% were seen once. V lost 6 bases to trimming and J lost 6 bases; unmatched junction nucleotides: 7. Germline CDR1 SQVTM, CDR2 ANQGSEA. This CDR3 region has 13 residues. The sample taken for sequencing was peripheral blood. This sequence originates from a young woman with acute or convalescent COVID-19. The rearrangement links TRBV29-1 to TRBJ2-3; 9 bases agree with TRBD2. The CDR3 region is CSVAGGSGDTQYF. The CDR3, as DNA: TGCAGCGTAGCGGGGGGTTCAGGGGATACGCAGTATTTT.